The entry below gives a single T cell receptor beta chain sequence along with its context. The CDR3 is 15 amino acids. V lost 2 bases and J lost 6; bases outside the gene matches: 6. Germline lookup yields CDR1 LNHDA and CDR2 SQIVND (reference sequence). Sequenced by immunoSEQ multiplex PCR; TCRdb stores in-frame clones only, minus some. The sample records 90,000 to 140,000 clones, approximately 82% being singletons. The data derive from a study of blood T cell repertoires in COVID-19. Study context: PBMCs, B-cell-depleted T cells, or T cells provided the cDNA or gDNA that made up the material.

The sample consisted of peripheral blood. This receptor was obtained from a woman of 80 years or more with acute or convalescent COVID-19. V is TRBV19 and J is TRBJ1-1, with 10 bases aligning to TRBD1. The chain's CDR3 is CASSILTGGIPEAFF. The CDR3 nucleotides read TGTGCCAGTAGTATATTGACAGGGGGCATCCCTGAAGCTTTCTTT. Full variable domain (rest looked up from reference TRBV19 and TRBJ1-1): DGGITQSPKYLFRKEGQNVTLSCEQNLNHDAMYWYRQDPGQGLRLIYYSQIVNDFQKGDIAEGYSVSREKKESFPLTVTSAQKNPTAFYLCASSILTGGIPEAFFGQGTRLTVV.